Below, 12 T cell receptor beta chains from the same sample are listed, as sequenced in a study of CXCR3-negative and CXCR3-positive naive CD8 T cells. The authors made the TRB cDNA libraries by 5' RACE using UMI labels. Reanalyzing the 5' RACE reads, TCRdb keeps one entry per CDR3 protein, without DNA. The sample table includes 70,000 to 95,000 distinct CDR3 sequences. Source material: naive CXCR3- CD8+ T cells from blood. Subset meaning: CD45RO-CCR7+CD27+CD95- naive CD8+ T cells lacking CXCR3 (TNR3-). The origin of the receptors is a human donor in good health. Some clones in this sample may be carry-over from other donors' samples.

The chain uses TRBV4-2 and TRBJ1-2. This CDR3 comprises 16 residues. Germline loops: CDR1 LGHNA, CDR2 YNFKEQ. The CDR3 reads CASSPNQEKVANGYTF.

The CDR3 here is CASSLQTSGSLTGELFF. The chain uses TRBV28 and TRBJ2-2; absent DNA, TCRdb's TRBD2 call cannot be checked. CDR3 length: 17 amino acids. Per germline, CDR1 MDHEN and CDR2 SYDVKM.

The chain uses TRBV7-2 and TRBJ1-1; the TCRdb call, TRBD1, lacks DNA for checking. The CDR3 contains 14 residues. The V gene's germline CDR1 is SGHTA and CDR2 FQGNSA. The CDR3 protein is CASSLPKPGAEAFF.

The chain is built from TRBV12-3 or TRBV12-4 and TRBJ1-2; TCRdb outputs TRBD1, but without DNA this stays unchecked. CDR3 length equals 12 residues. CDR3 region: CASSTGNYGYTF.

V and J are TRBV6-6 and TRBJ2-3; with no DNA, the TCRdb D assignment of TRBD1 cannot be verified. The germline CDR1 and CDR2 sequences are MNHNY and SVGAGI (reference sequence). This CDR3 has 14 amino acids. This chain's CDR3 is CASSPQGSTDTQYF.

The chain couples TRBV6-2 or TRBV6-3 to TRBJ1-1; TCRdb's D call, TRBD1, is unchecked because there is no DNA. Germline values: CDR1 MNHEY, CDR2 SVGEGT. This CDR3 is built from 17 residues. CDR3 amino acids: CASSYFRDRGPYTEAFF.

This chain connects TRBV6-1 to TRBJ2-7; TCRdb's D gene call, TRBD1, goes unchecked for lack of DNA. The CDR3 runs 15 residues. CDR1 is MNHNS and CDR2 is SASEGT in the germline V gene. The CDR3 sequence: CASSAHLDRPYEQYF.

The rearrangement uses TRBV7-2 and TRBJ2-3; the D gene TCRdb calls, TRBD1, cannot be checked with no DNA. This CDR3 has 16 residues. Germline-derived CDR1 and CDR2 are SGHTA and FQGNSA. This chain's CDR3 is CASSLLGAGGPDTQYF. Supplemented by reference TRBV7-2 and TRBJ2-3, the full variable domain reads GAGVSQSPSNKVTEKGKDVELRCDPISGHTALYWYRQSLGQGLEFLIYFQGNSAPDKSGLPSDRFSAERTGGSVSTLTIQRTQQEDSAVYLCASSLLGAGGPDTQYFGPGTRLTVL.

The genes are TRBV6-6 and TRBJ1-2; TCRdb returns TRBD1, unconfirmable since there is no DNA. Germline V gene data show CDR1 as MNHNY and CDR2 as SVGAGI (reference sequence). The CDR3 extends over 19 amino acids. The CDR3 is CASSYHASGQGAGDYGYTF.

V and J are TRBV5-1 and TRBJ2-2; TCRdb indicates TRBD2, and absent DNA this call remains unverified. The CDR3 contains 14 residues. Germline V CDR1 and CDR2: SGHRS, YFSETQ. CDR3 residues: CASRPTSDTGELFF.

This chain uses TRBV29-1 with TRBJ2-7. CDR1 and CDR2 from the germline V gene are SQVTM and ANQGSEA. CDR3 length equals 11 residues. CDR3 protein: CSVLVSYEQYF.

This chain joins TRBV29-1 and TRBJ2-5; the D call of TRBD1 rests on TCRdb alone, since no DNA is present to check it. The CDR3 is 14 amino acids. In germline, CDR1 is SQVTM, CDR2 ANQGSEA. The CDR3 here is CSVEWDPGRETQYF. The full variable domain, its missing parts supplied by reference TRBV29-1 and TRBJ2-5, is SAVISQKPSRDICQRGTSLTIQCQVDSQVTMMFWYRQQPGQSLTLIATANQGSEATYESGFVIDKFPISRPNLTFSTLTVSNMSPEDSSIYLCSVEWDPGRETQYFGPGTRLLVL.